This T cell receptor (beta chain) was retrieved from a study of T cells after posttransplantation cyclophosphamide. Data came from immunoSEQ multiplex PCR; TCRdb stores just in-frame clones and leaves some out. The table lists about 28,000 clones, approximately 90% of them singletons. This clone was observed once. V was shortened by 6 bases and J by 7 bases, with 10 bases between the two germline ends. The germline CDR1 and CDR2 sequences are SGHTA and FQGNSA. The CDR3 runs to 12 residues. The receptor's source is a middle-aged man. The specimen was PBMCs. The rearrangement links TRBV7-2 to TRBJ2-1; D not certain. The CDR3 here is CASRSTWNEQFF. CDR3 nucleotides: TGTGCCAGCAGGTCGACTTGGAATGAGCAGTTCTTC.